The 22 T cell receptor beta chains below all came from one sample that was sequenced in a study of blood T cell repertoires in COVID-19. The table came from immunoSEQ multiplex PCR; TCRdb's copy has only in-frame clones and leaves some out. Of approximately 440,000 clones in the sample, about 92% were seen once. Material: PBMCs or T cells enriched from blood (not recorded which). These receptor sequences come from a man aged 18 to 30 who had recovered from COVID-19.

The V call is TRBV30, the J call TRBJ1-5; tentatively, D is TRBD1 (5 bases). The CDR3 length is 14 residues. The germline V gene has CDR1 GTSNPN and CDR2 SVGIG (reference sequence). V lost 2 bases and J 9 bases, leaving 17 bases between the germline ends. CDR3 DNA: TGTGCCTGGAGTCTCCCGCAGGGTAGCGGGCCCCAGCATTTT. Encoded protein: CAWSLPQGSGPQHF.

V and J are TRBV5-1 and TRBJ2-2; D gene unclear. Trimming removed 4 bases from V and 4 bases from J, with 14 bases in between. This CDR3 contains 15 residues. From germline, CDR1 is SGHRS and CDR2 YFSETQ. The CDR3 coding sequence is TGCGCCAGCAGCCAACGGAGTTCCGTCACCGGGGAGCTGTTTTTT. It codes for CASSQRSSVTGELFF.

The J gene is TRBJ2-5, the V gene TRBV5-1; no firm D call. The CDR3 loop spans 12 amino acids. CDR1 and CDR2 (germline): SGHRS, YFSETQ. The V gene lost 0 bases and the J gene lost 2 bases, with 2 bases spanning the gap. The CDR3 DNA reads as TGCGCCAGCAGCTTGGCTCAAGAGACCCAGTACTTC. This translates into CASSLAQETQYF. Based on the CDR3 plus reference TRBV5-1 and TRBJ2-5, the full variable domain is KAGVTQTPRYLIKTRGQQVTLSCSPISGHRSVSWYQQTPGQGLQFLFEYFSETQRNKGNFPGRFSGRQFSNSRSEMNVSTLELGDSALYLCASSLAQETQYFGPGTRLLVL.

This clone was recorded only once. The CDR3: CASREGGGFGYTF. The CDR3 DNA is TGTGCCAGCAGGGAAGGGGGAGGGTTTGGCTACACCTTC. The rearrangement links TRBV25-1 to TRBJ1-2, with D maybe TRBD1 (6 bases). There are 13 residues in the CDR3. V lost 6 bases and J lost 7, with 15 bases in between. Germline values: CDR1 MGHDK, CDR2 SYGVNS.

The chain combines TRBV28 with TRBJ1-3, with D perhaps TRBD1 (5 bases). V was shortened by 7 bases and J by 0 bases, with 16 bases between the two germline ends. The CDR3 is 16 amino acids. CDR1 and CDR2 from the germline V gene are MDHEN and SYDVKM. The chain's CDR3 is CASTSGTGNSGNTIYF. The CDR3 nucleotides read TGTGCCAGCACCTCCGGGACTGGAAACTCTGGAAACACCATATATTTT.

J is TRBJ2-6 and V is TRBV28, with D maybe TRBD1 (5 bases). Germline CDR1 MDHEN, CDR2 SYDVKM. V was clipped by 6 bases and J by 1 base, with 22 bases between them. The CDR3 runs 19 residues. CDR3 residues: CASSPSQAFRFSGANVLTF. The CDR3 DNA sequence: TGTGCCAGCAGCCCATCACAGGCCTTCCGATTTTCTGGGGCCAACGTCCTGACTTTC.

The chain has TRBV5-1 and TRBJ2-3; D uncertain. Per germline, CDR1 SGHRS and CDR2 YFSETQ. V lost 6 bases to trimming and J lost 0 bases, with 11 bases between them. The CDR3 extends over 14 amino acids. The CDR3: CASNFGRSTDTQYF. The DNA for the CDR3 is TGCGCCAGCAACTTCGGTCGGAGCACAGATACGCAGTATTTT.

This clone was recorded once. The rearrangement uses TRBV2 and TRBJ1-2, with 7 bases identical to TRBD1. The trim removed 11 bases at V and 4 bases at J, leaving 4 bases unmatched. CDR3 length: 11 amino acids. Germline V gene data show CDR1 as SNHLY and CDR2 as FYNNEI. Written as DNA, the CDR3 is TGTGCCGGGGGACAGTTCTATGGCTACACCTTC. Its protein product is CAGGQFYGYTF.

V is TRBV28 and J is TRBJ1-4, with 8 bases matching TRBD1. CDR1 is MDHEN and CDR2 is SYDVKM in the germline V gene. J gave up 2 bases and V 7 bases, and 12 bases lay outside the gene matches. The CDR3 totals 17 residues. The CDR3 DNA is TGTGCCAGCAAGTCAACAGGGGGATTTTCTACTAATGAAAAACTGTTTTTT. Translation gives CASKSTGGFSTNEKLFF. The whole variable domain, remainder taken from reference TRBV28 and TRBJ1-4, is DVKVTQSSRYLVKRTGEKVFLECVQDMDHENMFWYRQDPGLGLRLIYFSYDVKMKEKGDIPEGYSVSREKKERFSLILESASTNQTSMYLCASKSTGGFSTNEKLFFGSGTQLSVL.

The chain links TRBV11-2 to TRBJ2-7; weak D call: TRBD2 (5 bases). Between the trimmed V and J ends, which lost 5 bases and 3 bases, there was a span of 20 bases. The CDR3 runs 16 residues. Germline V gives CDR1 SGHAT, CDR2 FQNNGV. The CDR3 reads CASSQHRGLQVYEQYF. In DNA, the CDR3 is TGTGCCAGCAGCCAACACCGAGGGCTTCAAGTCTACGAGCAGTACTTC. Full variable domain (missing parts from reference TRBV11-2 and TRBJ2-7): EAGVAQSPRYKIIEKRQSVAFWCNPISGHATLYWYQQILGQGPKLLIQFQNNGVVDDSQLPKDRFSAERLKGVDSTLKIQPAKLEDSAVYLCASSQHRGLQVYEQYFGPGTRLTVT.

The CDR3 protein is CASSQEREGYGTQYF. The DNA for the CDR3 is TGTGCCAGCAGCCAAGAGCGGGAGGGGTACGGTACGCAGTATTTT. The chain carries TRBV14 and TRBJ2-3, with 9 nucleotides matching TRBD2. Germline trimming cut 0 bases from V and 8 bases from J; bases unmatched to any gene: 6. The CDR3 totals 15 residues. Germline V gene lookup returns CDR1 SGHDN and CDR2 FVKESK.

V usage is TRBV19 and J usage is TRBJ2-7; tentatively, D is TRBD1 (6 bases). The CDR3 loop spans 15 amino acids. The germline V gene encodes CDR1 LNHDA and CDR2 SQIVND (reference sequence). V lost 5 bases to trimming and J lost 2 bases, with 16 bases between them. DNA for the CDR3: TGTGCCAGTAGTGAGACTCTCAGGGGTACCTACGAGCAGTACTTC. Its translation: CASSETLRGTYEQYF.

The CDR3 region is CASSMWRVGESTEAFF. The CDR3 coding sequence is TGTGCCAGTAGTATGTGGAGGGTAGGGGAATCCACTGAAGCTTTCTTT. The rearrangement joins TRBV19 to TRBJ1-1; possible D gene TRBD1, 5 bases. Per germline, CDR1 LNHDA and CDR2 SQIVND (reference sequence). Deletions cut 3 bases from V and 4 bases from J, with 18 bases between. The CDR3 has 16 amino acids.

The chain has TRBV7-6 and TRBJ2-7; TRBD2 matches at 10 bases. Germline-derived CDR1 and CDR2 are SGHVS and FNYEAQ. The ends lost 5 bases at V and 5 bases at J; junction bases unmatched: 6. This CDR3 spans 14 amino acids. Written as DNA, the CDR3 is TGTGCCAGCAGCCCGAGGACTAGCGGAAACGAGCAGTACTTC. Its translation is CASSPRTSGNEQYF.

The rearrangement uses TRBV15 and TRBJ2-3; 12 bases map to TRBD2. CDR1 and CDR2 (germline): LNHNV, YYDKDF (reference sequence). With V trimmed by 8 bases and J by 5 bases, 23 bases remained unmatched. The CDR3 extends over 20 amino acids. CDR3 loop: CATEKNRGTSGRRSRDTQYF. The DNA for the CDR3 is TGTGCCACCGAGAAGAATAGAGGGACTAGCGGGCGGAGGAGTAGAGATACGCAGTATTTT.

This rearrangement joins TRBV3-1 (or the pseudogene TRBV3-2) to TRBJ2-3; tentative D call: TRBD1 (6 bases). Looked up from germline, CDR1 is LGHDT and CDR2 is YNNKEL (reference sequence). The CDR3 runs 15 residues. V lost 4 bases to trimming and J lost 4 bases, with 15 bases between them. The CDR3 sequence is CASSPWKGEADTQYF. The CDR3 bases are TGTGCCAGCAGCCCTTGGAAGGGGGAAGCAGATACGCAGTATTTT.

V is TRBV12-3 or TRBV12-4 and J is TRBJ1-2, with 7 bases identical to TRBD1. The J segment lost 10 bases and the V segment lost 7 bases, leaving 12 bases of the junction unmatched. The CDR3 totals 13 residues. DNA for the CDR3: TGTGCCAGCACCCCCTCGGGACAGAACGCCTACACCTTC. It is translated as CASTPSGQNAYTF.

The V call is TRBV9, the J call TRBJ2-3; 7 bases align to TRBD1. This CDR3 is built from 16 residues. Germline assignment: CDR1 SGDLS and CDR2 YYNGEE. Unmatched junction bases numbered 10, after V lost 4 bases and J lost 2 bases. CDR3 sequence reads: CASSSRSGQFTDTQYF. DNA of the CDR3: TGTGCCAGCAGCTCCCGTTCGGGACAGTTCACAGATACGCAGTATTTT. The full variable domain, its missing parts supplied by reference TRBV9 and TRBJ2-3, is DSGVTQTPKHLITATGQRVTLRCSPRSGDLSVYWYQQSLDQGLQFLIQYYNGEERAKGNILERFSAQQFPDLHSELNLSSLELGDSALYFCASSSRSGQFTDTQYFGPGTRLTVL.

The chain recombines TRBV29-1 with TRBJ2-1; 11 nucleotides align to TRBD2. The CDR3 spans 14 residues. The germline CDR1 and CDR2 sequences are SQVTM and ANQGSEA. V shed 7 bases, J shed 6 bases, and the junction held 8 bases outside the gene matches. CDR3 coding DNA: TGCAGCGGGAGGGGGACTAGCGGTTTCAATGAGCAGTTCTTC. Translating it yields CSGRGTSGFNEQFF.

This chain uses TRBV30 with TRBJ1-6; possibly TRBD1 for D (5 bases). Germline-derived CDR1 and CDR2 are GTSNPN and SVGIG (reference sequence). The CDR3 is 13 residues long. V was cut by 3 bases and J by 7 bases, with 10 bases left in between. CDR3 loop: CAWRTEENSPLHF. Written as DNA, the CDR3 is TGTGCCTGGAGGACAGAAGAGAATTCACCCCTCCACTTT. The full variable domain, completed using reference TRBV30 and TRBJ1-6, is SQTIHQWPATLVQPVGSPLSLECTVEGTSNPNLYWYRQAAGRGLQLLFYSVGIGQISSEVPQNLSASRPQDRQFILSSKKLLLSDSGFYLCAWRTEENSPLHFGNGTRLTVT.

This chain uses TRBV30 with TRBJ1-4; D unclear. Deletions cut 0 bases from V and 7 bases from J, with 9 bases between. This CDR3 is 13 amino acids long. In germline, CDR1 is GTSNPN, CDR2 SVGIG (reference sequence). CDR3 amino acids: CAWSVGGGEKLFF. The CDR3 DNA is TGTGCCTGGAGTGTAGGCGGTGGTGAAAAACTGTTTTTT.

The chain couples TRBV30 to TRBJ2-3, with 9 bases identical to TRBD1. This CDR3 is 15 amino acids long. Germline V gives CDR1 GTSNPN, CDR2 SVGIG (reference sequence). V lost 2 bases, J lost 3 bases, and 6 bases stayed unmatched. The CDR3 sequence is CAWSSGTGYTDTQYF. CDR3 coding DNA: TGTGCCTGGAGTTCCGGGACAGGGTATACAGATACGCAGTATTTT. Full variable domain (missing parts from reference TRBV30 and TRBJ2-3): SQTIHQWPATLVQPVGSPLSLECTVEGTSNPNLYWYRQAAGRGLQLLFYSVGIGQISSEVPQNLSASRPQDRQFILSSKKLLLSDSGFYLCAWSSGTGYTDTQYFGPGTRLTVL.